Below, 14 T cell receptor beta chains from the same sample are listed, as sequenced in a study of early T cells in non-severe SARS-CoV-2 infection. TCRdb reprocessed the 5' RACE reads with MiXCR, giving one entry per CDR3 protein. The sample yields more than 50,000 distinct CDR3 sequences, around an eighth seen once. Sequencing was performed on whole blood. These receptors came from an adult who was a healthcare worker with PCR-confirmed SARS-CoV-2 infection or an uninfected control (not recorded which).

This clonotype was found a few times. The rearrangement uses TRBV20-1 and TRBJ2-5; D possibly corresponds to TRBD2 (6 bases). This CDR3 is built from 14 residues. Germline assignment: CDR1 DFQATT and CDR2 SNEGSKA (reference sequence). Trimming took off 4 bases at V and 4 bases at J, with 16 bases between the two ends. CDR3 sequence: CSATLVGGTETQYF. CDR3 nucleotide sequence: TGCAGTGCTACCTTGGTGGGAGGCACAGAGACCCAGTACTTC.

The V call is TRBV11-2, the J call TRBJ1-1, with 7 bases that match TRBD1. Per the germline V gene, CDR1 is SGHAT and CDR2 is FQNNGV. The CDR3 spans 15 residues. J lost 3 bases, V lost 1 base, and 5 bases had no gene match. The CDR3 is CASSLGLGGHTEAFF. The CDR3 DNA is TGTGCCAGCAGCTTAGGCCTAGGGGGCCACACTGAAGCTTTCTTT.

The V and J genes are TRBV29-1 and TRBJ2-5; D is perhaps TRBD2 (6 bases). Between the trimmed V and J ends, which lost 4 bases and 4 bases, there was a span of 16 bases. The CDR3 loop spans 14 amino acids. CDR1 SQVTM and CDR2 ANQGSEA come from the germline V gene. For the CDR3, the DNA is TGCAGCGTTGGCGGAGGGATAGGTCGAGAGACCCAGTACTTC. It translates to CSVGGGIGRETQYF.

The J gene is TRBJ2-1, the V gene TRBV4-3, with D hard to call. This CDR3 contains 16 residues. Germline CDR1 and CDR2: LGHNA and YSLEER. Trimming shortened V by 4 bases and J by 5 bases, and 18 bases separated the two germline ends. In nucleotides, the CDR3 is TGCGCCAGCAGCCCTTCCCCACTTTACGGAGACAATGAGCAGTTCTTC. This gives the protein CASSPSPLYGDNEQFF.

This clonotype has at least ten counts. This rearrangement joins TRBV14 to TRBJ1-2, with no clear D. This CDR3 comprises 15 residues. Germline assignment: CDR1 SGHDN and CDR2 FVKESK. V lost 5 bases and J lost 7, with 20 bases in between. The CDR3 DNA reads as TGTGCCAGCAGCATGGTCTCAGGAGGGCTGTCTGGCTACACCTTC. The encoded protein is CASSMVSGGLSGYTF.

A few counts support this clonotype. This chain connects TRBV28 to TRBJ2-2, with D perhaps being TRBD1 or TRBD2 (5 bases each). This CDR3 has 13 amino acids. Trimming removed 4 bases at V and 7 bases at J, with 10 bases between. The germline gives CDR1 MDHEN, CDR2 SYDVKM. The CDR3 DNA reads TGTGCCAGCAGTTGGCAGGGAGTCGGGGAGCTGTTTTTT. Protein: CASSWQGVGELFF.

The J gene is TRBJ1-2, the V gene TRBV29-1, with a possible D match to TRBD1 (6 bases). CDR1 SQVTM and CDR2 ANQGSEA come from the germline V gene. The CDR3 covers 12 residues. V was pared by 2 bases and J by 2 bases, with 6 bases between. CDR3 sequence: CSVEQGNYGYTF. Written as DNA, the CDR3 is TGCAGCGTTGAACAGGGGAACTATGGCTACACCTTC.

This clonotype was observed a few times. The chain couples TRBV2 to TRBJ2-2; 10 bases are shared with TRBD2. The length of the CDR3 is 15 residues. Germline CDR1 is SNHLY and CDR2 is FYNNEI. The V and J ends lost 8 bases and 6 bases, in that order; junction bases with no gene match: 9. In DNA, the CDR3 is TGTGCCAGCCAACTAGCGGGGCCTAGGTCCGGGGAGCTGTTTTTT. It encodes CASQLAGPRSGELFF.

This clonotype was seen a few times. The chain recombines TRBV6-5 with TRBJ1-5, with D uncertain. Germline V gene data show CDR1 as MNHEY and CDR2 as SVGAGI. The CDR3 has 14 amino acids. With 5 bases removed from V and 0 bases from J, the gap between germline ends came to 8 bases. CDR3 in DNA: TGTGCCAGCAGTAAAGACACTAGCAATCAGCCCCAGCATTTT. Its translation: CASSKDTSNQPQHF.

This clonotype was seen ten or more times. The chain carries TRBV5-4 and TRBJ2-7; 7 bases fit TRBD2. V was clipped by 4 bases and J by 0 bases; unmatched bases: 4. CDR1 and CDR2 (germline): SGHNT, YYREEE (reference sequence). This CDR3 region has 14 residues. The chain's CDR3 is CASSLRDYSYEQYF. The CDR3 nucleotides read TGTGCCAGCAGCCTCCGGGACTACTCCTACGAGCAGTACTTC. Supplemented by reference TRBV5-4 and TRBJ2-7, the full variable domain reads ETGVTQSPTHLIKTRGQQVTLRCSSQSGHNTVSWYQQALGQGPQFIFQYYREEENGRGNFPPRFSGLQFPNYSSELNVNALELDDSALYLCASSLRDYSYEQYFGPGTRLTVT.

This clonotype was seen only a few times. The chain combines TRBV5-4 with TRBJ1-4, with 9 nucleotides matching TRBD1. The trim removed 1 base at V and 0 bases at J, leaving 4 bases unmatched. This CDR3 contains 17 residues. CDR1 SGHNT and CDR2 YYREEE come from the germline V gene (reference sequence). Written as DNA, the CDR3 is TGTGCCAGCAGCTTGTGGGGACAGGGTGCAACTAATGAAAAACTGTTTTTT. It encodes CASSLWGQGATNEKLFF.

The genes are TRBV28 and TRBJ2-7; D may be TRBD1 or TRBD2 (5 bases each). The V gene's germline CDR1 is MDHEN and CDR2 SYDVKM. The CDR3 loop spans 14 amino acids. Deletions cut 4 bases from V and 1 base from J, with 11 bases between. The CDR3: CASSYPGASYEQYF. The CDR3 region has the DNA TGTGCCAGCAGTTATCCCGGGGCTTCCTACGAGCAGTACTTC.

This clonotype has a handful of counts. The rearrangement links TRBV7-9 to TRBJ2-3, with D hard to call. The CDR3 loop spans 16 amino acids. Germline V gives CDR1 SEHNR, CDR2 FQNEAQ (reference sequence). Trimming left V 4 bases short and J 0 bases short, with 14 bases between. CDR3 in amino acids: CASSSLDFASTDTQYF. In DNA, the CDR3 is TGTGCCAGCAGCTCGCTCGACTTCGCTAGCACAGATACGCAGTATTTT.

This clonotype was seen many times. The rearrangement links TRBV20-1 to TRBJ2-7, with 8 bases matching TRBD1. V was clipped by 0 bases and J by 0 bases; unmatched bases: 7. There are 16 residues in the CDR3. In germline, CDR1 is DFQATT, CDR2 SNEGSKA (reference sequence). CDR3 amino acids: CSARDVLQGDSYEQYF. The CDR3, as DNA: TGCAGTGCTAGAGATGTCTTACAGGGGGACTCCTACGAGCAGTACTTC.